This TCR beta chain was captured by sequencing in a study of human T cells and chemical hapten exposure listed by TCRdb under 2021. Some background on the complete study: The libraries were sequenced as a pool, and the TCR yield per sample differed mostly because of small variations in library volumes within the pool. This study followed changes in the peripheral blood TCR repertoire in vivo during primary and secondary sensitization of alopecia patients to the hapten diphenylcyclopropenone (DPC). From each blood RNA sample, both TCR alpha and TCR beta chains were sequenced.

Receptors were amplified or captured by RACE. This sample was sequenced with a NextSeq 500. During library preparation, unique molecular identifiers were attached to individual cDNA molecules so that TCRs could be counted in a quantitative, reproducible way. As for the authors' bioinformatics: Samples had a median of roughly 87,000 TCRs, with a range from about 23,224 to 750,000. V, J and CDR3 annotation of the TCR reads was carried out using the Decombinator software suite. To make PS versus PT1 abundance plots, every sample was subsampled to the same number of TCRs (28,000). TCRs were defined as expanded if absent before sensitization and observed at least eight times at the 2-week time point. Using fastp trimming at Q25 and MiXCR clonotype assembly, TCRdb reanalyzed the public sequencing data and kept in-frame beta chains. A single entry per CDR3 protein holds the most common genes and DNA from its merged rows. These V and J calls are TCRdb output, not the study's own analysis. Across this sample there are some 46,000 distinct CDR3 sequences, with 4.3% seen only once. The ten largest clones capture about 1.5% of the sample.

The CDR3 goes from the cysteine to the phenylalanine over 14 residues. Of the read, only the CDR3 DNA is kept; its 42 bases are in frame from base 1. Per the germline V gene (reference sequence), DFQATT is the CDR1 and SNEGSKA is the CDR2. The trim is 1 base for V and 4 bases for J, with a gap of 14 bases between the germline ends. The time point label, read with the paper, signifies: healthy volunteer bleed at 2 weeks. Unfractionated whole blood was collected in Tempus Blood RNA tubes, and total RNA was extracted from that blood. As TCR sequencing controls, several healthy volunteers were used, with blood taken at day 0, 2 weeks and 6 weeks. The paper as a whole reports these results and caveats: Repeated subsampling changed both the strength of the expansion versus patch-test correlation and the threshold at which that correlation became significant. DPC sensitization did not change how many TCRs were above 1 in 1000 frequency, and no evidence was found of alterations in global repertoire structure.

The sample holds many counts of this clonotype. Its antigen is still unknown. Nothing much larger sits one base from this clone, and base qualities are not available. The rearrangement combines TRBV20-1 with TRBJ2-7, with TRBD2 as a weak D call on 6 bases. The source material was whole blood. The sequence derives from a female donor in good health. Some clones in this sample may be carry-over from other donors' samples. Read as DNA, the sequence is TGCAGTGCTAGAGGGAGGGTAAGCGGGTACGAGCAGTACTTC. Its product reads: CSARGRVSGYEQYF.